The sequence of this T cell receptor beta chain was determined in a study of beta chain features in type 1 diabetes (dated by TCRdb to 2016 to 2019). About the full investigation: Patients and healthy donors did not differ in mean age, gender distribution, total cell number or subset yield. A total of 90 million to 130 million sorted cells were examined across all samples, and a strong correlation was observed between cell number per subset and RNA yield. The study compared TCRB repertoires of sorted circulating CD4+ T cell subsets between recently diagnosed type 1 diabetes patients and matched healthy donors. Regulatory and stem cell-like memory subsets were obtained from only 8 patients and roughly 8 healthy donors, while naive and central memory subsets were obtained from all 28 donors.

From each donor, a single peripheral blood sample of around 0.12 L on average was drawn into heparinised tubes. A BD FACSAria II and a panel including CD45RO, CCR7, CD25, CD127, CD95 and CD27 were used to sort naive, central memory, regulatory and stem cell-like memory CD4+ T cells. Purity was above 95% for every sorted population. Right away, PBMCs were isolated by Lymphoprep density gradient centrifugation and were stained directly, with no culture step. So that batch effects would be minimized, each experiment stained and sorted samples in pairs, pairing one healthy donor with one patient. The CDR3 contains 14 residues, cysteine and phenylalanine counted. The read is trimmed to its CDR3 DNA, 42 bases read in frame from base 1. Trimming removed 4 bases from V and 1 base from J, leaving 10 bases between the germline ends. For CDR1 and CDR2, the germline V gene (reference sequence) lists SEHNR and FQNEAQ.

A remark on this clone: What antigen it recognizes has not been identified. No much larger clone exists at a distance of one base, and base qualities are not known.

What the authors observed across the whole study: Because cDNA was sequenced instead of genomic DNA, highly expressing activated cells could be over-represented, though the groups showed no difference in activation or CD3 levels. In all four CD4+ subsets, TCRB CDR3 length was moderately but significantly shorter in type 1 diabetes patients. Naive, central memory and regulatory TCRB repertoires appeared to be more alike among patients than among healthy donors. Fewer insertions and more nucleotide deletions at VDJ recombination sites were observed in patients with type 1 diabetes, implying thymic rearrangement abnormalities. PCR may preferentially amplify shorter templates, but because patient and control samples were amplified and corrected together, any resulting skew would affect both groups equally. Because the HLA sub-analyses included only small numbers of individuals, any influence of HLA type on TCRB rearrangement was left unresolved.

The entire amount of isolated RNA was reverse transcribed using the High Capacity cDNA Reverse Transcription Kit, so the sequenced TCRB transcripts were expressed ones. Deep immunoSEQ sequencing was performed on naive, central memory and regulatory T cell samples, with an average of about 4 million total reads per sample. Sorted cells were lysed in RLT buffer and RNA was extracted with DNase-treated RNeasy Micro or Mini kits, depending on cell number. Each cell subset was processed on its own to prevent cross-contamination, while patient and healthy donor samples were processed together. TCRB sequences were amplified from cDNA with the immunoSEQ multiplex PCR, producing 87-bp fragments spanning the CDR3 region. The amplicons were sequenced using the Illumina HiSeq platform. Per the source publication's procedure: Synthetic template baselines were used to correct PCR bias computationally, reads within Hamming distance 2 were collapsed together, and singletons that could not be merged were discarded. Reads were aligned against IMGT to assign V, D and J genes, CDR3 length and insertions or deletions at six rearrangement sites. Within each subset, clonotype counts were normalized to the number of sorted cells before true diversity and Gini coefficients were calculated with the tcR R package. The overlap coefficient, calculated on TCRB nucleotide sequences, was used to quantify repertoire sharing. Imported from immuneACCESS, the table was reduced by TCRdb to in-frame sequences with V and J called. These copies leave out some clones; in studies compared against another copy, an unresolved V gene accounts for under half, and the cause of the remainder is not known. V, J and clone size reflect that table, while D and trimming were determined from the DNA. The sample table lists under 50,000 clones, over 50% of them with a count of one. In total, the top ten clones hold more than 2% of the sample.

The rearranged segments are TRBV7-9 and TRBJ1-1; possibly the D gene is TRBD1, per 5 matching bases. This sequence originates from a woman younger than 30 in good health. The sequencing input was Tregs from blood. This specimen's cell subset or site label, interpreted: regulatory CD4+ T cells. CDR3 protein: CASSSGLGNTEAFF. The nucleotides read TGTGCCAGCAGCTCAGGGTTGGGGAACACTGAAGCTTTCTTT.